The source of this T cell receptor beta chain is a study of blood T cell repertoires in COVID-19. Study as a whole: Donors in the United States, Italy and Spain gave samples during acute or convalescent COVID-19. T cells, B-cell-depleted T cells, or PBMCs provided the cDNA or gDNA that served as material.

This clone was recorded once. Original processing methods: Counts of nucleated cells, estimated from reference gene primer amplification, were obtained. TCRdb's copy holds only in-frame clones and misses some; the assay was immunoSEQ multiplex PCR. The DNA gave D and trimming, while V, J and clone size come from that table. The sample holds 120,000 or so clones, approximately 80% seen once. The receptor was isolated from a man aged 55 to 70 with acute or convalescent COVID-19. Specimen: peripheral blood.

CDR3 DNA: TGTGCCAGCAGCCTGGGGAGTTCCACTGAAGCTTTCTTT. Its translation is CASSLGSSTEAFF. V and J are TRBV5-5 and TRBJ1-1, with no clear D. CDR3 size: 13 residues. The V end lost 4 bases, the J end lost 4 bases, and 11 bases lay between the germline ends. Germline CDR1 reads SGHKS; CDR2 reads YYEKEE (reference sequence).